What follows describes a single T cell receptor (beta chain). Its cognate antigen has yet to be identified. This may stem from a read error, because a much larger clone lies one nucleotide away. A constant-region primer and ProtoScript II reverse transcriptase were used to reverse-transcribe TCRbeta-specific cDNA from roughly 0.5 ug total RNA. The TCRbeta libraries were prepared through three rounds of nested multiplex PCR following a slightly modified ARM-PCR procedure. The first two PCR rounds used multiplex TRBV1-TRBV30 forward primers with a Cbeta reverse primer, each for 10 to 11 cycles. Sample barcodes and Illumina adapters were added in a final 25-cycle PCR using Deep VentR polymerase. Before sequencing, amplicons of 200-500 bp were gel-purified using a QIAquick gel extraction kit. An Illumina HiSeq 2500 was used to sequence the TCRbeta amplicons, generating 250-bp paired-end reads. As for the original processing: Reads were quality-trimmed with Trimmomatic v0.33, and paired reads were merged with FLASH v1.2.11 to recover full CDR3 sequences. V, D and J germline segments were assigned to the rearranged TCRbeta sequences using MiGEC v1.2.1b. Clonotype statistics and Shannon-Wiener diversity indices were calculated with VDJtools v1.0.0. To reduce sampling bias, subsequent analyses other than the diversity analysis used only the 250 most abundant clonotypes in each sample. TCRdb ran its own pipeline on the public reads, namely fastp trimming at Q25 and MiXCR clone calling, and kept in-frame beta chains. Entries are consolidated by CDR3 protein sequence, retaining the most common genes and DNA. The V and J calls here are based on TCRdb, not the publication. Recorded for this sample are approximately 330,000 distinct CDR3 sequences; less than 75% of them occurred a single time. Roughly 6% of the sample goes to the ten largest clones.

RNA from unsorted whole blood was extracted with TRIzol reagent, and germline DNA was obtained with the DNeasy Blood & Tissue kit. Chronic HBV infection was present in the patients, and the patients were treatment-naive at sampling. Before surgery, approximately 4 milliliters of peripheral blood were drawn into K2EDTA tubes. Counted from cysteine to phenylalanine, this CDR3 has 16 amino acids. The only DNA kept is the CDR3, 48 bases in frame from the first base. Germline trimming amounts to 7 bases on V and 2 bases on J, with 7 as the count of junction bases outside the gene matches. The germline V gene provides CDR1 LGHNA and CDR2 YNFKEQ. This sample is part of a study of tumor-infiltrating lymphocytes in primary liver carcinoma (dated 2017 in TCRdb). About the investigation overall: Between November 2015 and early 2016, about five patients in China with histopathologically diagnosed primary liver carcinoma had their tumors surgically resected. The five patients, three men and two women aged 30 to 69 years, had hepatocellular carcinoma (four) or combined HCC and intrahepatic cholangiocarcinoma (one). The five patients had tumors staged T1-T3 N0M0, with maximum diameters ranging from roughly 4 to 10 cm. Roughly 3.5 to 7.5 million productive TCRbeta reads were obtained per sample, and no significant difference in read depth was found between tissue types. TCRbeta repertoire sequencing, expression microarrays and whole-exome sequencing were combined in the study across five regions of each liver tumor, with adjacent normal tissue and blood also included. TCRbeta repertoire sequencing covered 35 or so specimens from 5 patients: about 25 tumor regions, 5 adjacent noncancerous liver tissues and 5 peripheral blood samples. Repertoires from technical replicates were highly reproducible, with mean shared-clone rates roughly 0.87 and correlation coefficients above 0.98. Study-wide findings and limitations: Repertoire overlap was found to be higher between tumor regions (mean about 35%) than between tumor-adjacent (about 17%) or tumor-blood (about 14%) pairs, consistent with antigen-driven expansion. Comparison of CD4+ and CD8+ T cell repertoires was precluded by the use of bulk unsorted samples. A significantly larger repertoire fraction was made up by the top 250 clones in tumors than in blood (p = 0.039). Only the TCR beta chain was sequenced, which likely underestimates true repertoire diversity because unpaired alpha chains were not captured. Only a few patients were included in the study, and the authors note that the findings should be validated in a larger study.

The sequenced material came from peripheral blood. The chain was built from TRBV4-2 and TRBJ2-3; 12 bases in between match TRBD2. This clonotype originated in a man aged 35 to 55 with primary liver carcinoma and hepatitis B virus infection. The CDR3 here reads CASTHGLAGPTDTQYF. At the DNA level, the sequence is TGTGCCAGCACCCACGGACTAGCGGGGCCCACAGATACGCAGTATTTT.